This T cell receptor beta chain was captured in a study of beta chain features in type 1 diabetes. Study outcomes and limitations: The similarity of naive, central memory and Treg TCRB repertoires appeared greater among patients than among healthy donors.

Reverse transcribing all isolated RNA meant expressed TCRB transcripts were sequenced. Measured with immunoSEQ multiplex PCR; TCRdb has only the in-frame clones, and not every one. This sample has 37,000 or so clones, with approximately 49% found just once. This clone was found a few times. Its antigen is as yet unknown. This sequence was found in a young woman in good health. Material for sequencing was central memory CD4+ T cells from blood.

CDR3: CASRPSGGVTDTQYF. The CDR3 bases are TGTGCCAGCAGACCCAGCGGGGGGGTCACAGATACGCAGTATTTT. The gene calls are TRBV14 and TRBJ2-3, with 10 bases identical to TRBD2. V shed 6 bases, J shed 2 bases, and the junction held 5 bases outside the gene matches. In germline, CDR1 is SGHDN, CDR2 FVKESK. This CDR3 is built from 15 residues.